One sample yielded the 18 T cell receptor beta chains listed below, sequenced in a study of blood T cell repertoires in COVID-19. The table came from immunoSEQ multiplex PCR; TCRdb's copy has only in-frame clones and leaves some out. The data contain 350,000 to 450,000 clones, about 85% of them seen just once; the ten biggest clones take up more than 3%. Sequencing was performed on peripheral blood. The receptor set was obtained from a woman between 18 and 29 years old with acute or convalescent COVID-19.

This chain links TRBV13 with TRBJ2-2; tentatively, D is TRBD1 (5 bases). Germline CDR1 reads PRHDT; CDR2 reads FYEKMQ (reference sequence). Deletions cut 0 bases from V and 6 bases from J, with 8 bases between. The CDR3 contains 14 residues. CDR3 coding DNA: TGTGCCAGCAGCTTAGGGCAGGGTTCCGGGGAGCTGTTTTTT. Translating it yields CASSLGQGSGELFF.

The CDR3 sequence: CAWSLPRDTIYF. The DNA of the CDR3 is TGTGCCTGGAGCCTCCCCCGAGACACCATATATTTT. The chain combines TRBV30 with TRBJ1-3; D call uncertain. The length of the CDR3 is 12 residues. Germline CDR1 is GTSNPN and CDR2 is SVGIG (reference sequence). Trimming pared 3 bases from V and 8 bases from J, leaving 11 bases between. Variable domain in full (rest from reference TRBV30 and TRBJ1-3): SQTIHQWPATLVQPVGSPLSLECTVEGTSNPNLYWYRQAAGRGLQLLFYSVGIGQISSEVPQNLSASRPQDRQFILSSKKLLLSDSGFYLCAWSLPRDTIYFGEGSWLTVV.

The V call is TRBV6-5, the J call TRBJ1-1, with 7 bases fitting TRBD1. V was pared by 5 bases and J by 10 bases, with 4 bases of the junction left unmatched. CDR3 length equals 11 residues. The germline V gene has CDR1 MNHEY and CDR2 SVGAGI. CDR3 region: CASSRQGRAFF. CDR3 DNA: TGTGCCAGCAGTAGACAGGGTCGAGCTTTCTTT.

V and J are TRBV5-1 and TRBJ2-2; a possible D gene is TRBD2 (5 bases). The germline V gene encodes CDR1 SGHRS and CDR2 YFSETQ. Trimming took off 0 bases at V and 0 bases at J, with 18 bases between the two ends. The CDR3 has 19 amino acids. The CDR3 bases are TGCGCCAGCAGCTTGGTGGCCGCTAGCCTACACGCGAACACCGGGGAGCTGTTTTTT. It is translated as CASSLVAASLHANTGELFF.

The J gene is TRBJ2-3, the V gene TRBV7-9; D may be TRBD1 (6 bases). CDR1 and CDR2 (germline): SEHNR, FQNEAQ (reference sequence). The CDR3 has 15 amino acids. Trimming cost V 2 bases and J 2 bases, with 11 bases left between them. The CDR3 DNA sequence: TGTGCCAGCAGCTTACAGGGGACGAACACAGATACGCAGTATTTT. It translates to CASSLQGTNTDTQYF. Combining the CDR3 with reference TRBV7-9 and TRBJ2-3 gives the whole variable domain DTGVSQNPRHKITKRGQNVTFRCDPISEHNRLYWYRQTLGQGPEFLTYFQNEAQLEKSRLLSDRFSAERPKGSFSTLEIQRTEQGDSAMYLCASSLQGTNTDTQYFGPGTRLTVL.

The rearrangement uses TRBV7-3 and TRBJ2-3; TRBD2 agrees at 7 bases. V lost 2 bases and J lost 1; bases outside the gene matches: 12. From germline, CDR1 is SGHTA and CDR2 FQGTGA. The CDR3 is 18 amino acids. The CDR3 DNA is TGTGCCAGCAGCTTAGTGGGGCGGGAGATCGATGGCACAGATACGCAGTATTTT. Its protein is CASSLVGREIDGTDTQYF.

CDR3 in amino acids: CASSKAVARRDQPQHF. CDR3 bases: TGTGCCAGCAGCAAAGCAGTTGCCCGAAGAGATCAGCCCCAGCATTTT. V is TRBV21-1 and J is TRBJ1-5. TRBV21-1 is a known pseudogene. This CDR3 contains 16 residues.

V gene TRBV10-3 combines with J gene TRBJ2-1, with TRBD1 matching over 7 bases. The germline V gene has CDR1 ENHRY and CDR2 SYGVKD. The CDR3 sequence is 13 residues long. The trim removed 11 bases at V and 5 bases at J, leaving 9 bases unmatched. The CDR3, as DNA: TGTGCCGTAACGGACAGGTCTAACAATGAGCAGTTCTTC. It codes for CAVTDRSNNEQFF.

The chain couples TRBV6-6 to TRBJ2-7, with 8 bases fitting TRBD1. Germline values: CDR1 MNHNY, CDR2 SVGAGI (reference sequence). Losses at the gene ends were 6 bases for V and 2 bases for J; bases not matched to a gene: 9. The CDR3 loop spans 15 amino acids. CDR3 protein: CASSRDRGFAYEQYF. The CDR3 DNA sequence: TGTGCCAGCAGCCGTGACAGGGGATTCGCCTACGAGCAGTACTTC.

The rearrangement uses TRBV27 and TRBJ1-2; TRBD1 matches 9 bases. Trimming took 3 bases from V and 4 from J; bases not matched to a gene: 6. The CDR3 loop spans 15 amino acids. Germline CDR1 MNHEY, CDR2 SMNVEV (reference sequence). This chain's CDR3 is CASSFGQGTVYGYTF. The CDR3 DNA is TGTGCCAGCAGTTTCGGACAGGGGACGGTCTATGGCTACACCTTC.

This chain uses TRBV29-1 with TRBJ1-5; D gene unclear. Germline CDR1 SQVTM, CDR2 ANQGSEA. This CDR3 is 14 amino acids long. Trimming cost V 5 bases and J 0 bases, with 11 bases left between them. CDR3 sequence reads: CSVLDADSNQPQHF. CDR3 DNA sequence: TGCAGCGTTCTCGATGCGGATAGCAATCAGCCCCAGCATTTT.

CDR3 region: CASTVGTRSAEAFF. As DNA, the CDR3 is TGTGCCAGCACCGTGGGGACTAGGAGCGCTGAAGCTTTCTTT. The V and J genes are TRBV28 and TRBJ1-1; tentative D call: TRBD1 (5 bases). The germline V and J ends were trimmed by 7 bases and 6 bases, with 18 bases remaining between them. CDR1 and CDR2 (germline): MDHEN, SYDVKM. The CDR3 has 14 amino acids.

About this clone: This specimen includes other DNA sequences encoding the same CDR3. V usage is TRBV2 and J usage is TRBJ1-1; perhaps TRBD1 as D (5 bases). Looked up from germline, CDR1 is SNHLY and CDR2 is FYNNEI. V lost 4 bases and J lost 1, with 7 bases in between. The CDR3 loop spans 13 amino acids. CDR3 region: CASSGRGNTEAFF. For the CDR3, the DNA is TGTGCCAGCAGTGGTAGGGGGAACACTGAAGCTTTCTTT.

The chain uses TRBV6-5 and TRBJ1-6, with D perhaps matching TRBD1 (5 bases). This CDR3 is 13 amino acids long. V was pared by 5 bases and J by 8 bases, with 10 bases between. The germline CDR1 and CDR2 sequences are MNHEY and SVGAGI. The CDR3 is CASSPTADSPLHF. Here the CDR3 DNA reads TGTGCCAGCAGTCCGACAGCTGATTCACCCCTCCACTTT.

This sequence joins TRBV6-5 and TRBJ1-1; a weak D match, TRBD1 (5 bases). Trimming left V 7 bases short and J 0 bases short, with 15 bases between. This CDR3 has 15 residues. Germline V CDR1 and CDR2: MNHEY, SVGAGI. This CDR3 reads CASNRLHRLNTEAFF. CDR3 DNA sequence: TGTGCCAGCAATCGCTTGCACAGGTTGAACACTGAAGCTTTCTTT.

The rearrangement uses TRBV14 and TRBJ2-3; 11 bases match TRBD2. In germline, CDR1 is SGHDN, CDR2 FVKESK. The CDR3 runs 17 residues. V gave up 0 bases and J gave up 4 bases; unmatched junction bases: 6. The CDR3 loop reads CASSQDLAGGPPDTQYF. The CDR3 DNA follows: TGTGCCAGCAGCCAAGATTTAGCGGGAGGGCCGCCAGATACGCAGTATTTT.

V gene TRBV7-2 combines with J gene TRBJ1-3, with D unresolved. The V gene's germline CDR1 is SGHTA and CDR2 FQGNSA. CDR3 length equals 13 residues. The V end was cut by 0 bases, the J end by 5 bases, with 5 bases between. In nucleotides, the CDR3 is TGTGCCAGCAGCTTAGCTCCTAGAAACACCATATATTTT. This translates into CASSLAPRNTIYF.

This clone was seen only a few times. The CDR3: CASSEQGAYGYTF. CDR3 DNA sequence: TGTGCCAGCAGTGAACAGGGGGCCTATGGCTACACCTTC. The chain carries TRBV25-1 and TRBJ1-2, with 8 bases identical to TRBD1. The trim removed 2 bases at V and 4 bases at J, leaving 0 bases unmatched. Germline assignment: CDR1 MGHDK and CDR2 SYGVNS. CDR3 length: 13 residues.